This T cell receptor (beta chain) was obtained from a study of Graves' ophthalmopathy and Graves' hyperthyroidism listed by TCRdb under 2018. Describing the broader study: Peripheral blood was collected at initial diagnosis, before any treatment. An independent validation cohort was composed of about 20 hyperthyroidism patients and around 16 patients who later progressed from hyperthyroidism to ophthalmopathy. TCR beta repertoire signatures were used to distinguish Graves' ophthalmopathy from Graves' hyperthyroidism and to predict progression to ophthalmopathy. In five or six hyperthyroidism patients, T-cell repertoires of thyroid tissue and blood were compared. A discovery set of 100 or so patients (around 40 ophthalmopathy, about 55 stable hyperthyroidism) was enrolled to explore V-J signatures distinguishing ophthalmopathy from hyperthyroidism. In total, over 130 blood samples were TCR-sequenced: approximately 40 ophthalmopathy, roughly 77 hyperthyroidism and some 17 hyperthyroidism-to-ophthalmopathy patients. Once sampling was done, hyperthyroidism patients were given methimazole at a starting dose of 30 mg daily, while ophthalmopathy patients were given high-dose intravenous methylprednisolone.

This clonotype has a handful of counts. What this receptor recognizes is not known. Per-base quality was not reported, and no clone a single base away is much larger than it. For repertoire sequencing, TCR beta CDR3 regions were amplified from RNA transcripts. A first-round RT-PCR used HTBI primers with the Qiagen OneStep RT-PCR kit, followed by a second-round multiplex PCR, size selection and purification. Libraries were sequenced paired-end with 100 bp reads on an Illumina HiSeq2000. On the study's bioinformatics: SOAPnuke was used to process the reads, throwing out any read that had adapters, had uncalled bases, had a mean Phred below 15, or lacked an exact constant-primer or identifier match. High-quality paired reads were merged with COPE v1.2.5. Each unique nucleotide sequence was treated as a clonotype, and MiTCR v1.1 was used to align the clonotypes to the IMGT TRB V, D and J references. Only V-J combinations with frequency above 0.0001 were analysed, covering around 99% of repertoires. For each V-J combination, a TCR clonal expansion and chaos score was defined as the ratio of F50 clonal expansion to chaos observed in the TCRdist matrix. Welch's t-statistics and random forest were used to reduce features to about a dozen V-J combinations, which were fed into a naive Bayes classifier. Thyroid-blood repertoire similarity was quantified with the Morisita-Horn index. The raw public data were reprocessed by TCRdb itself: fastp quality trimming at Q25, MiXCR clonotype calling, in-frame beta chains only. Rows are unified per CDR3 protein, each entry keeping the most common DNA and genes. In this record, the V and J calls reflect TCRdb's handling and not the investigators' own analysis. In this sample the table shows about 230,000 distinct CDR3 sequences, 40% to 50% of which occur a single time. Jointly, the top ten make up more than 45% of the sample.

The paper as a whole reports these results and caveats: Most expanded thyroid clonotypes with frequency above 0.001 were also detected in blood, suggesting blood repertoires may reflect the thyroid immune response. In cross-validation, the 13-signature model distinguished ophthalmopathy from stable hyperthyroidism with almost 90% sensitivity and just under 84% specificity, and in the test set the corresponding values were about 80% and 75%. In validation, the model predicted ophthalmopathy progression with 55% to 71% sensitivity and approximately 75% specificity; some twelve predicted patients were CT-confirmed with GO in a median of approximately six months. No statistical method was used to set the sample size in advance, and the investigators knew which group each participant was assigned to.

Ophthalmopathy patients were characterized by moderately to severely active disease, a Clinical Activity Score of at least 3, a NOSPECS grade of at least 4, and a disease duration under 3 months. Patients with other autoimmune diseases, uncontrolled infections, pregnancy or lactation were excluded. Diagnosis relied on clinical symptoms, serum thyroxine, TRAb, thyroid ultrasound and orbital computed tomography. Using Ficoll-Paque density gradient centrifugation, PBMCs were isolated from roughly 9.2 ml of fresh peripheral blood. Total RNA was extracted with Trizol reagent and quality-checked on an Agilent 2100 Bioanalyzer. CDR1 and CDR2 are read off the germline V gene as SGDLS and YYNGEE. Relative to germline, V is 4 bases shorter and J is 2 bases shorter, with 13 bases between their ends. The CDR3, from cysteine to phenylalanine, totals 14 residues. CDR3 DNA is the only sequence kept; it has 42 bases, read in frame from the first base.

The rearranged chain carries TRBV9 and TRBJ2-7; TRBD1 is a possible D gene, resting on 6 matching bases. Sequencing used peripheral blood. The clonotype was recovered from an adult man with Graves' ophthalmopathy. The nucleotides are TGTGCCAGCAGCTTAGGGACATTAGCCTACGAGCAGTACTTC. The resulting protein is CASSLGTLAYEQYF.